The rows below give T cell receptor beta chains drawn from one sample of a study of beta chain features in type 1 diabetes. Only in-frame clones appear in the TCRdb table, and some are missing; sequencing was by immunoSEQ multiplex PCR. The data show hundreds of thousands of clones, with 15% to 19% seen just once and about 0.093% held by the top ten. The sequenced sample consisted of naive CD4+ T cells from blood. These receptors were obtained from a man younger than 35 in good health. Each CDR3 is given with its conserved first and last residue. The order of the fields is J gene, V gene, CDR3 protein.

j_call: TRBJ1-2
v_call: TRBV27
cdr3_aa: CASSLGARAGGARNGYTF

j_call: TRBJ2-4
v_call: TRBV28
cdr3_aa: CASSLQGVGGNIQYF

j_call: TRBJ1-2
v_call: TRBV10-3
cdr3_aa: CAIRDSQAYTF

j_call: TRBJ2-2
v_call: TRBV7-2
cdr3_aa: CASSQDGGAGGELFF

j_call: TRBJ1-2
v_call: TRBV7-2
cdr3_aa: CASSLAFRQGGPLLYGYTF

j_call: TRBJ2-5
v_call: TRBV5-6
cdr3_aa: CASSLTGLYRGSETQYF

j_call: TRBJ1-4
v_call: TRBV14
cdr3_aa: CASSQDRYRRNEKLFF

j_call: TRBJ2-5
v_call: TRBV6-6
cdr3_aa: CASSFFAGGETQYF

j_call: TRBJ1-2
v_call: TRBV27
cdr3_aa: CASRPVGLSYGYTF

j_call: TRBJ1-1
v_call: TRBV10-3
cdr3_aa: CAISKSWRDENTEAFF

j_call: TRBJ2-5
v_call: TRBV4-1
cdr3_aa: CASSQPTSGRARTQYF

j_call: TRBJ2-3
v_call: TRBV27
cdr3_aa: CASSSLWRVGDTQYF

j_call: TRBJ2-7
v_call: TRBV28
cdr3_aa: CASSSGGLAGAFSYEQYF

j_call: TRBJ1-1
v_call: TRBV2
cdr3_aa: CASRADGGNTEAFF

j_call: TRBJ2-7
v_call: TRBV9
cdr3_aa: CASSPRRLAGGEQYF

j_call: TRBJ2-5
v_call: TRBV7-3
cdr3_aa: CASSFGLAGFETQYF

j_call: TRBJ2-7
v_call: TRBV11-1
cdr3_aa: CASSTRQGNSEQYF

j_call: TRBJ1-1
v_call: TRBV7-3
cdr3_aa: CASSLSELNTEAFF

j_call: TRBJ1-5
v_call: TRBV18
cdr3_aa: CASSRKGSGDQPQHF

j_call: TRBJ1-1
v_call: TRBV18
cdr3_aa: CASSPKGPNTEAFF

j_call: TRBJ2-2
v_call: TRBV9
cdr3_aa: CASSVEGRSNTGELFF

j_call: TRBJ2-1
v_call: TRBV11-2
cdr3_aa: CASSLRGANLNEQFF

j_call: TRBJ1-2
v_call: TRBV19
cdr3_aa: CASSQGAGYGYTF

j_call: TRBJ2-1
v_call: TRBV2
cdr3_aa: CASIKEGAGEQFF

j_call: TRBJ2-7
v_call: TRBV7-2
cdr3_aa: CASSLGTSGSYEQYF

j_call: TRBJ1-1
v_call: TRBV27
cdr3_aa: CASSLRRSINTEAFF

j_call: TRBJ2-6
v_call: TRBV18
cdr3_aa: CASSPPGAGANVLTF

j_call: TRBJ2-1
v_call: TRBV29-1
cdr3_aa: CSVRGGRAIAYNEQFF

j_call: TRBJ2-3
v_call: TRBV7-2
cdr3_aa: CASRPNPQRGAKDTQYF

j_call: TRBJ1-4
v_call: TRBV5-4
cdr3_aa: CASSIDGGLNEKLFF

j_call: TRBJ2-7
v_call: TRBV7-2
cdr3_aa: CASSLGRRYEQYF

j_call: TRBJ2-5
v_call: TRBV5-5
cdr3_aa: CASSLAKGGETQYF

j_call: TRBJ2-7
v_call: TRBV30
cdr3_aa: CAWKGGAYEQYF

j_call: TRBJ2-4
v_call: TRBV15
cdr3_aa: CATSRDGAGWKIAKNIQYF

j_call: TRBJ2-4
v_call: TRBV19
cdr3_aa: CASSIPQTRLAKNIQYF

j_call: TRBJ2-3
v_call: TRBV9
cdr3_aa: CASSALLGTSGRAATDTQYF

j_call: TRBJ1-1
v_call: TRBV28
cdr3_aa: CASSKGGTNTEAFF

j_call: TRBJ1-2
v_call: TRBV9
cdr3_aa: CASSPQLGVSYGYTF

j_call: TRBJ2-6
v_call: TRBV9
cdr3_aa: CASSVSGANVLTF

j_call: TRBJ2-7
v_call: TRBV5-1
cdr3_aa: CASSLATTSGTYEQYF

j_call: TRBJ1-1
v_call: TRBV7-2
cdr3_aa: CASSLGQANTEAFF

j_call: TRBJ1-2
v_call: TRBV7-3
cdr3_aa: CASSLTTGSGYTF

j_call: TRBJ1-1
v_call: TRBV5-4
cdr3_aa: CASSPLQGNTEAFF

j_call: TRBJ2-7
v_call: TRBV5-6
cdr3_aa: CASSLAGGGSYEQYF

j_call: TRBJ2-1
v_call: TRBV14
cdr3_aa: CASSPGLAFYNEQFF

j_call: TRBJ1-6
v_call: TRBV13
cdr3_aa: CASSLAPPTVGYNSPLHF

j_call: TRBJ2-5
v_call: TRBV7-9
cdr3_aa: CASSLLETQYF

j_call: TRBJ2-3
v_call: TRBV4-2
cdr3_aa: CASSQDRAGHTDTQYF

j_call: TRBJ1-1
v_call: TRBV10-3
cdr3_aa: CAISDIEDTEAFF

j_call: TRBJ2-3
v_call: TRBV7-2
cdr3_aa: CASSFVGKSTDTQYF

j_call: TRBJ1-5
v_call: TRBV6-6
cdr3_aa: CASIQAGGNQPQHF

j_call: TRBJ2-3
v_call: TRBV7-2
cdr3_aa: CASSLGLRYPTGNTQYF

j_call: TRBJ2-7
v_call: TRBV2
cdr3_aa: CASSEPYEQYF

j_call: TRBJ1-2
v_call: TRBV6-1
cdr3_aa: CASSLDRNYGYTF

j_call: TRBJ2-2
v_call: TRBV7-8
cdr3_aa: CASSLRGRLAGASNTGELFF

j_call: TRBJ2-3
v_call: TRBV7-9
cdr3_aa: CASSPHLAGGADTQYF

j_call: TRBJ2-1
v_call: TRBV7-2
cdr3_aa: CASSWSSGNEQFF

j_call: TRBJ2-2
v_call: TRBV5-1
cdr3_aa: CASRSGTGGDTGELFF

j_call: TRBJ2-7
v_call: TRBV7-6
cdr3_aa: CASSSGPYEQYF